These 29 T cell receptor beta chains share one sample of origin, sequenced in a study of response to subunit inactivated influenza vaccine. TCRdb used MiXCR to reprocess the RT-PCR reads, holding one entry per CDR3 protein. This sample has 650,000 or so distinct CDR3 sequences, with 12% to 15% found just once. The source material was PBMCs from blood, sampled around 15 days before vaccination. The receptors here all came from a man aged 50-59 years who received an inactivated influenza vaccine.

The rearrangement uses TRBV28 and TRBJ2-7, with D maybe TRBD2 (7 bases). The CDR3 sequence is 15 residues long. V was pared by 0 bases and J by 2 bases, with 11 bases between. In germline, CDR1 is MDHEN, CDR2 SYDVKM. As DNA, the CDR3 is TGTGCCAGCAGTTTATGGGGAGGGGGGACCTACGAGCAGTACTTC. Its protein is CASSLWGGGTYEQYF.

CDR3 loop: CASSVEGTAYEQYF. CDR3 DNA: TGTGCCAGCAGCGTAGAAGGGACTGCCTACGAGCAGTACTTC. The V and J genes are TRBV9 and TRBJ2-7, with D possibly TRBD2 on 6 matching bases. CDR3 length: 14 amino acids. V was cut by 0 bases and J by 2 bases, with 9 bases left in between. Germline CDR1 SGDLS, CDR2 YYNGEE. The full variable domain, rest sourced from reference TRBV9 and TRBJ2-7, is DSGVTQTPKHLITATGQRVTLRCSPRSGDLSVYWYQQSLDQGLQFLIQYYNGEERAKGNILERFSAQQFPDLHSELNLSSLELGDSALYFCASSVEGTAYEQYFGPGTRLTVT.

This clonotype occurred a few times. The genes are TRBV10-3 and TRBJ2-5; the D call may be TRBD1 or TRBD2 (5 bases each). V dropped 4 bases and J dropped 2 bases, with 8 bases sitting between them. The CDR3 spans 13 residues. The germline V gene encodes CDR1 ENHRY and CDR2 SYGVKD. The CDR3 protein is CAISAGQQETQYF. DNA for the CDR3: TGTGCCATCAGTGCGGGGCAGCAAGAGACCCAGTACTTC.

The rearrangement links TRBV15 to TRBJ2-3; D unresolved. The CDR3 contains 13 residues. V lost 0 bases and J 8 bases, leaving 9 bases between the germline ends. Germline V CDR1 and CDR2: LNHNV, YYDKDF (reference sequence). CDR3 in amino acids: CATSREVSGTQYF. CDR3 nucleotides: TGTGCCACCAGCAGAGAGGTTTCGGGTACGCAGTATTTT.

This clonotype has at least ten counts. The V gene is TRBV6-1, the J gene TRBJ1-5; possibly TRBD1 for D (6 bases). Germline V gene lookup returns CDR1 MNHNS and CDR2 SASEGT. V lost 8 bases and J 4 bases, leaving 24 bases between the germline ends. The CDR3 spans 17 residues. The CDR3 coding sequence is TGTGCCAGCCGAATAAGGGGGATGGGGGGTCTTAATCAGCCCCAGCATTTT. It translates to CASRIRGMGGLNQPQHF.

This clonotype was found a few times. The rearrangement links TRBV28 to TRBJ2-3; D perhaps matches TRBD2 (5 bases). CDR1 is MDHEN, CDR2 SYDVKM, per germline. V lost 0 bases, J lost 2 bases, and 12 bases lay in between. The CDR3 is made up of 16 amino acids. The DNA of the CDR3 is TGTGCCAGCAGTTTATGGATACTAGGCCCCACAGATACGCAGTATTTT. Its protein product is CASSLWILGPTDTQYF.

The chain combines TRBV7-2 with TRBJ2-7, with TRBD1 matching 8 bases. The CDR3 loop spans 15 amino acids. Trimming cost V 2 bases and J 2 bases; bases outside gene matches: 5. CDR1 is SGHTA and CDR2 is FQGNSA in the germline V gene. CDR3 loop: CASSLKGQGAYEQYF. In DNA, the CDR3 is TGTGCCAGCAGCTTAAAAGGACAGGGAGCCTACGAGCAGTACTTC. The full variable domain, with the rest looked up from reference TRBV7-2 and TRBJ2-7, is GAGVSQSPSNKVTEKGKDVELRCDPISGHTALYWYRQSLGQGLEFLIYFQGNSAPDKSGLPSDRFSAERTGGSVSTLTIQRTQQEDSAVYLCASSLKGQGAYEQYFGPGTRLTVT.

This clonotype was observed a few times. The J gene is TRBJ2-1, the V gene TRBV10-3; D ambiguous. CDR3 length equals 15 residues. CDR1 and CDR2 from the germline V gene are ENHRY and SYGVKD. V was trimmed by 0 bases and J by 5 bases, leaving 11 bases between them. CDR3 sequence: CAISESRGPHNEQFF. The CDR3 coding sequence is TGTGCCATCAGTGAGTCGAGAGGACCCCACAATGAGCAGTTCTTC.

This clonotype has just a few counts. The chain combines TRBV7-9 with TRBJ1-4; 8 nucleotides agree with TRBD1. The CDR3 has 14 amino acids. J was trimmed by 3 bases and V by 5 bases; bases with no gene match: 2. CDR1 is SEHNR and CDR2 is FQNEAQ in the germline V gene (reference sequence). The CDR3 region has the DNA TGTGCCAGCAGCCAGGGGGCGGCTAATGAAAAACTGTTTTTT. It specifies CASSQGAANEKLFF.

This clonotype was observed a few times. The gene calls are TRBV6-1 and TRBJ2-3, with a possible D match to TRBD1 (6 bases). Germline lookup yields CDR1 MNHNS and CDR2 SASEGT. The V end was cut by 3 bases, the J end by 1 base, with 11 bases between. This CDR3 spans 15 amino acids. As DNA, the CDR3 is TGTGCCAGCAGTGACAGGCAGGGGCGCACAGATACGCAGTATTTT. Amino acid sequence: CASSDRQGRTDTQYF.

V gene TRBV21-1 combines with J gene TRBJ1-1; TRBD1, the table's D call, lacks a check against the DNA. TRBV21-1 represents a pseudogene. The CDR3 is made up of 16 amino acids. CDR3 nucleotide sequence: TGTGCCAGCAGCGGACAGGGCGATCCCCTAAACACTGAAGCTTTCTTT. This translates into CASSGQGDPLNTEAFF.

The chain couples TRBV5-1 to TRBJ1-2; possibly TRBD1 for D (5 bases). Germline-derived CDR1 and CDR2 are SGHRS and YFSETQ. V lost 8 bases, J lost 4 bases, and 12 bases lay in between. This CDR3 comprises 12 residues. CDR3 sequence (DNA): TGCGCCAGTAGCGACAGTGCCTATGGCTACACCTTC. Translation gives CASSDSAYGYTF.

In this sample, this clonotype turned up many times. The chain combines TRBV20-1 with TRBJ2-1, with 8 bases matching TRBD2. The CDR3 has 14 amino acids. Germline V lookup: CDR1 DFQATT, CDR2 SNEGSKA (reference sequence). V shed 3 bases, J shed 7 bases, and the junction held 8 bases outside the gene matches. CDR3 nucleotides: TGCAGTGCTAGCGGGAGGGCCTTTTATAATGAGCAGTTCTTC. This encodes CSASGRAFYNEQFF.

This clonotype was detected a few times. The chain employs TRBV7-9 and TRBJ2-7, with D uncertain. Trimming left V 5 bases short and J 4 bases short, with 24 bases between. Germline lookup yields CDR1 SEHNR and CDR2 FQNEAQ (reference sequence). The CDR3 runs 17 residues. CDR3 in amino acids: CASSRSSGRNGRYEQYF. For the CDR3, the DNA is TGTGCCAGCAGCCGTAGCTCTGGGCGGAACGGCAGATACGAGCAGTACTTC.

This clonotype was counted many times. This chain uses TRBV10-3 with TRBJ2-1; TRBD1 matches 7 bases. This CDR3 comprises 15 residues. V was pared by 7 bases and J by 6 bases, with 12 bases of the junction left unmatched. The V gene's germline CDR1 is ENHRY and CDR2 SYGVKD. In DNA, the CDR3 is TGTGCCATCAAGGGTCAGGGGACAGCCCGCAATGAGCAGTTCTTC. This gives the protein CAIKGQGTARNEQFF.

The rearrangement joins TRBV5-1 to TRBJ2-7, with 10 bases lining up with TRBD2. From germline, CDR1 is SGHRS and CDR2 YFSETQ. The CDR3 extends over 15 amino acids. Unmatched junction bases numbered 5, after V lost 0 bases and J lost 5 bases. The CDR3: CASSLATSGINEQYF. The CDR3 bases are TGCGCCAGCAGCTTGGCCACTAGCGGGATCAACGAGCAGTACTTC.

The CDR3 sequence is CASSQEIGRRYF. CDR3 in DNA: TGTGCCAGCAGCCAAGAAATAGGGCGCCGGTACTTC. The chain couples TRBV3-1 to TRBJ2-7; D unclear. This CDR3 has 12 residues. V was pared by 0 bases and J by 12 bases, with 12 bases between. Germline-derived CDR1 and CDR2 are LGHDT and YNNKEL (reference sequence).

This clonotype was seen only a few times. This chain connects TRBV5-4 to TRBJ2-5; 10 bases map to TRBD1. CDR1 is SGHNT, CDR2 YYREEE, per germline (reference sequence). The V gene end was trimmed by 4 bases and the J gene end by 4 bases; junction bases not matched to a gene: 7. The CDR3 has 15 amino acids. In nucleotides, the CDR3 is TGTGCCAGCAGCACTAGACAGGGGGCGAGAGAGACCCAGTACTTC. It translates to CASSTRQGARETQYF.

This clonotype appeared a few times. The rearrangement joins TRBV7-2 to TRBJ2-7; D uncertain. The CDR3 contains 14 residues. Per germline, CDR1 SGHTA and CDR2 FQGNSA. V was cut by 5 bases and J by 0 bases, with 11 bases left in between. CDR3 protein: CASSPRRASYEQYF. The CDR3 nucleotides are TGTGCCAGCAGCCCCCGTAGAGCCTCCTACGAGCAGTACTTC. The whole variable domain, remainder taken from reference TRBV7-2 and TRBJ2-7, is GAGVSQSPSNKVTEKGKDVELRCDPISGHTALYWYRQSLGQGLEFLIYFQGNSAPDKSGLPSDRFSAERTGGSVSTLTIQRTQQEDSAVYLCASSPRRASYEQYFGPGTRLTVT.

CDR3: CSARDVRGSESYTF. The CDR3 nucleotides read TGCAGTGCTAGAGATGTGAGGGGGTCAGAGAGCTACACCTTC. The gene calls are TRBV20-1 and TRBJ1-2; D may be TRBD1 (6 bases). Germline CDR1 is DFQATT and CDR2 is SNEGSKA (reference sequence). The V end lost 0 bases, the J end lost 9 bases, and 17 bases lay between the germline ends. This CDR3 spans 14 amino acids.

The rearrangement joins TRBV29-1 to TRBJ2-3, with TRBD1 as a possible D gene (6 bases). The germline V gene encodes CDR1 SQVTM and CDR2 ANQGSEA. This CDR3 is 14 amino acids long. V was shortened by 5 bases and J by 0 bases, with 12 bases between the two germline ends. CDR3 nucleotide sequence: TGCAGCGTTAGGGTGGGACAAAGCACAGATACGCAGTATTTT. Its protein product is CSVRVGQSTDTQYF.

This rearrangement joins TRBV9 to TRBJ1-5; perhaps TRBD1 as D (6 bases). V gave up 4 bases and J gave up 6 bases, with 14 bases separating them. The CDR3 length is 14 residues. Germline values: CDR1 SGDLS, CDR2 YYNGEE. CDR3 residues: CASSPWGGGQPQHF. The CDR3, as DNA: TGTGCCAGCAGCCCCTGGGGGGGCGGTCAGCCCCAGCATTTT.

This clonotype was picked up a small number of times. The chain recombines TRBV27 with TRBJ2-7; D perhaps matches TRBD1 (6 bases). V was cut by 4 bases and J by 0 bases, with 25 bases left in between. The CDR3 runs to 19 residues. Germline V gives CDR1 MNHEY, CDR2 SMNVEV (reference sequence). CDR3 in amino acids: CASSSMGHGLTKSSYEQYF. CDR3 bases: TGTGCCAGCAGTTCGATGGGACACGGCCTAACCAAGAGCTCCTACGAGCAGTACTTC.

This clonotype was observed a few times. The chain couples TRBV28 to TRBJ1-1; D possibly corresponds to TRBD1 (5 bases). Germline V gives CDR1 MDHEN, CDR2 SYDVKM. Between the trimmed V and J ends, which lost 6 bases and 0 bases, there was a span of 20 bases. This CDR3 spans 17 amino acids. CDR3 DNA: TGTGCCAGCAGACCGTCGGGGCGGACAAATATGAACACTGAAGCTTTCTTT. Encoded protein: CASRPSGRTNMNTEAFF.

This sequence joins TRBV11-2 and TRBJ2-7; D call uncertain. V lost 5 bases, J lost 3 bases, and 17 bases lay in between. Germline CDR1 is SGHAT and CDR2 is FQNNGV. The CDR3 loop spans 15 amino acids. The CDR3 DNA reads TGTGCCAGCAGCACGAAAGAGAGTTGGCTCTACGAGCAGTACTTC. Protein product: CASSTKESWLYEQYF.

The chain uses TRBV5-1 and TRBJ2-1, with D unclear. Trimming shortened V by 3 bases and J by 6 bases, and 19 bases separated the two germline ends. Germline V gene sequence: CDR1 SGHRS, CDR2 YFSETQ. This CDR3 comprises 16 residues. The CDR3 nucleotides are TGCGCCAGCAGCTCGACCGCCGGGTCCTGGGGCAATGAGCAGTTCTTC. This codes for CASSSTAGSWGNEQFF.

A few counts support this clonotype. The rearrangement uses TRBV28 and TRBJ2-7, with D unclear. The germline V gene has CDR1 MDHEN and CDR2 SYDVKM. The ends were cut back, 6 bases at V and 6 bases at J, with 21 bases in the middle. The length of the CDR3 is 15 residues. CDR3: CASRRRSQERREQYF. The CDR3 nucleotides are TGTGCCAGCAGACGACGTTCCCAGGAGAGACGCGAGCAGTACTTC. The full variable domain, completed using reference TRBV28 and TRBJ2-7, is DVKVTQSSRYLVKRTGEKVFLECVQDMDHENMFWYRQDPGLGLRLIYFSYDVKMKEKGDIPEGYSVSREKKERFSLILESASTNQTSMYLCASRRRSQERREQYFGPGTRLTVT.

There are a few counts of this clonotype. The chain combines TRBV5-4 with TRBJ2-7, with D tentatively TRBD2 (6 bases). V was clipped by 4 bases and J by 2 bases, with 10 bases between them. The length of the CDR3 is 13 residues. Germline assignment: CDR1 SGHNT and CDR2 YYREEE (reference sequence). CDR3 in amino acids: CASSGDFPYEQYF. For the CDR3, the DNA is TGTGCCAGCAGCGGGGACTTCCCCTACGAGCAGTACTTC.

Many counts were recorded for this clonotype. V gene TRBV28 combines with J gene TRBJ1-2; no clear D gene. The CDR3 runs 11 residues. The V and J ends lost 3 bases and 3 bases respectively, with 2 bases between them. Per the germline V gene, CDR1 is MDHEN and CDR2 is SYDVKM. CDR3 sequence: CASSFDYGYTF. CDR3 in DNA: TGTGCCAGCAGTTTTGACTATGGCTACACCTTC.